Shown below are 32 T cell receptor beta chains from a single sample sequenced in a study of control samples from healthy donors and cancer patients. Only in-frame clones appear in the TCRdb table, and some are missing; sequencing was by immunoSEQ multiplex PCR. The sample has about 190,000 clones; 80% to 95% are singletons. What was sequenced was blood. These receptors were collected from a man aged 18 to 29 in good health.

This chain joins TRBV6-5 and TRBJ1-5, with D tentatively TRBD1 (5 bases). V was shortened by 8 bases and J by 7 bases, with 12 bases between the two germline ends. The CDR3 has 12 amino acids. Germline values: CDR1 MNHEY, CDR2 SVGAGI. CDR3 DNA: TGTGCCAGCGACCGAGGGGTCCAGCCCCAGCATTTT. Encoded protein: CASDRGVQPQHF.

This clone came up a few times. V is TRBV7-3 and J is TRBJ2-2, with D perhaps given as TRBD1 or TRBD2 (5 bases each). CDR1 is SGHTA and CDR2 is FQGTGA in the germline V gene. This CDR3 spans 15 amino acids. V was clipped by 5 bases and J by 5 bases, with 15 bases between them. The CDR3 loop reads CASSPRGRVTGELFF. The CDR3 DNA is TGTGCCAGCAGCCCCCGGGGCAGGGTGACCGGGGAGCTGTTTTTT.

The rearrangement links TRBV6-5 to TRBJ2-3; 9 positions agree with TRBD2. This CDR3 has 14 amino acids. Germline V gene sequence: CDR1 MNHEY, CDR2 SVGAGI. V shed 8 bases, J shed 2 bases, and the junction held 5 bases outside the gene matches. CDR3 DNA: TGTGCCAGCCAGCGGGGGGACTACACAGATACGCAGTATTTT. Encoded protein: CASQRGDYTDTQYF.

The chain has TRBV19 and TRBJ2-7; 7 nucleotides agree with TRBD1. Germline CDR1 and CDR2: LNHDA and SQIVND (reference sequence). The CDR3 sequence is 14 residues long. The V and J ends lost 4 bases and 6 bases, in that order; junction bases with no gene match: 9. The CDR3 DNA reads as TGTGCCAGTAGTAAGGCCGGGACAGAAACCGAGCAGTACTTC. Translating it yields CASSKAGTETEQYF.

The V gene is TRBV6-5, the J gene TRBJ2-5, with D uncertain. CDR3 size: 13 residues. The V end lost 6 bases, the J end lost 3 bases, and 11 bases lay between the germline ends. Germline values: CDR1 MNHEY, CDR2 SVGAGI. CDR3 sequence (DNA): TGTGCCAGCAGCGGGTTACTCAAAGAGACCCAGTACTTC. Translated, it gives CASSGLLKETQYF.

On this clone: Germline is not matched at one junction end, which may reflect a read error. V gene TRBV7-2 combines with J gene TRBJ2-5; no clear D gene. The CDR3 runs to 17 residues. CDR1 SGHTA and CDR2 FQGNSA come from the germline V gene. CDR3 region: CASNLLPSRMYQETQYF. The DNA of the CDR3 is TGTGCCAGCAACTTACTACCTAGTAGGATGTACCAAGAGACCCAGTACTTC.

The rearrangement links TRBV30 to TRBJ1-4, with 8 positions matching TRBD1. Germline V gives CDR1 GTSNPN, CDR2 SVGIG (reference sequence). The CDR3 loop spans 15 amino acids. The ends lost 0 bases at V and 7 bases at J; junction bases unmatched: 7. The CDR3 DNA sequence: TGTGCCTGGAGTGTACCCAGGGGGCTAGGTGAAAAACTGTTTTTT. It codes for CAWSVPRGLGEKLFF. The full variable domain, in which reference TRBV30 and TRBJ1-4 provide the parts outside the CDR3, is SQTIHQWPATLVQPVGSPLSLECTVEGTSNPNLYWYRQAAGRGLQLLFYSVGIGQISSEVPQNLSASRPQDRQFILSSKKLLLSDSGFYLCAWSVPRGLGEKLFFGSGTQLSVL.

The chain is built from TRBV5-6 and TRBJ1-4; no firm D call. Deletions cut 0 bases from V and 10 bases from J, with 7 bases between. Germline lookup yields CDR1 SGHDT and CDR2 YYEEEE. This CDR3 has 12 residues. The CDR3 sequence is CASSLVNGKLFF. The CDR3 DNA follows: TGTGCCAGCAGCTTGGTTAACGGAAAACTGTTTTTT.

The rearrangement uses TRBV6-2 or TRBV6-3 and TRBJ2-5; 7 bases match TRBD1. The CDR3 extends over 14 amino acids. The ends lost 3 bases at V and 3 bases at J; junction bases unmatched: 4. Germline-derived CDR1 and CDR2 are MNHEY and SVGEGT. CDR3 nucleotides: TGTGCCAGCAGTTATGAGCAGGGGGAAGAGACCCAGTACTTC. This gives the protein CASSYEQGEETQYF.

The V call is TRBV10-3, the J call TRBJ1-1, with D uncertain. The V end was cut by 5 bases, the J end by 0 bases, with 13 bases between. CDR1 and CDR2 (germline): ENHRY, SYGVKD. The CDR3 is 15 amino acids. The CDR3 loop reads CAISPVGRVNTEAFF. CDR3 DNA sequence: TGTGCCATCAGTCCGGTGGGCAGAGTGAACACTGAAGCTTTCTTT.

CDR3: CASREYGYNEQFF. In DNA form, the CDR3 reads TGTGCCAGCAGAGAGTACGGCTACAATGAGCAGTTCTTC. The chain recombines TRBV5-5 with TRBJ2-1, with no clear D. Germline V gives CDR1 SGHKS, CDR2 YYEKEE (reference sequence). V lost 5 bases, J lost 3 bases, and 9 bases lay in between. The CDR3 sequence is 13 residues long.

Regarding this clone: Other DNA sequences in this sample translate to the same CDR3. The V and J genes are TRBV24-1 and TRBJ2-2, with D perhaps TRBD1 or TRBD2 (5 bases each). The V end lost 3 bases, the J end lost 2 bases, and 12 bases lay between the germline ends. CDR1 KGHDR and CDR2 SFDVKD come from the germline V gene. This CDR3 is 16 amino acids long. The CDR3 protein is CATSDPGTGNTGELFF. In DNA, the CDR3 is TGTGCCACCAGTGATCCCGGGACGGGTAACACCGGGGAGCTGTTTTTT.

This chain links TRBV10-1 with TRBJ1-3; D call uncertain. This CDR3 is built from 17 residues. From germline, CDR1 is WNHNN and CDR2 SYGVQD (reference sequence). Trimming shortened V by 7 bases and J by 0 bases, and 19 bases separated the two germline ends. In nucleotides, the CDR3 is TGCGCCAGCAATTACTCGTTCCGATCCCACTCTGGAAACACCATATATTTT. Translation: CASNYSFRSHSGNTIYF.

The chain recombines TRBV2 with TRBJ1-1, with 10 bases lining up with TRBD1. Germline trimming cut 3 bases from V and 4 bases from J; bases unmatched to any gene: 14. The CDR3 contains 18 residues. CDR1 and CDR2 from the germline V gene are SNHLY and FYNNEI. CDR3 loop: CASSEPRDRGSSGTEAFF. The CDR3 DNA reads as TGTGCCAGCAGTGAGCCCCGGGACAGGGGATCGTCGGGCACTGAAGCTTTCTTT.

Here the CDR3 DNA reads TGTGCCAGCGGGGCGGGCTCTGGAAACACCATATATTTT. Its translation: CASGAGSGNTIYF. The chain combines TRBV2 with TRBJ1-3; D is perhaps TRBD1 (5 bases). V lost 8 bases and J 0 bases, leaving 8 bases between the germline ends. This CDR3 has 13 residues. CDR1 and CDR2 from the germline V gene are SNHLY and FYNNEI.

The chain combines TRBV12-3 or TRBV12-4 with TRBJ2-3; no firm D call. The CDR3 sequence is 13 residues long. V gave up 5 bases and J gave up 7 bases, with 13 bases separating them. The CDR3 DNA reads TGTGCCAGCAGTCCTGGGCGGACGAATACGCAGTATTTT. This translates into CASSPGRTNTQYF.

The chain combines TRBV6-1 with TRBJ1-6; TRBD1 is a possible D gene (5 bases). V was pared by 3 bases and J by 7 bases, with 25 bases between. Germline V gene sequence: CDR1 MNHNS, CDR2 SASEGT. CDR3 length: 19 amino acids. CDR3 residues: CASSELGYRRIEVNSPLHF. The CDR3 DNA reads TGTGCCAGCAGTGAGCTGGGTTACAGGAGGATCGAGGTCAATTCACCCCTCCACTTT.

As DNA, the CDR3 is TGCAGTGCTAGACCGGACGGTGAAGCTTTCTTT. Amino acid sequence: CSARPDGEAFF. This chain uses TRBV20-1 with TRBJ1-1; D not certain. The germline V and J ends were trimmed by 2 bases and 7 bases, with 8 bases remaining between them. CDR3 size: 11 residues. Germline CDR1 is DFQATT and CDR2 is SNEGSKA (reference sequence).

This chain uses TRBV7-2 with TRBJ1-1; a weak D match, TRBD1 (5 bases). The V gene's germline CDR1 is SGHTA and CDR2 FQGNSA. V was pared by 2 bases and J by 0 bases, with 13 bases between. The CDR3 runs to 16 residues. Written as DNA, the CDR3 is TGTGCCAGCAGCTTAAACAGGAGGGTAATGAACACTGAAGCTTTCTTT. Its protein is CASSLNRRVMNTEAFF.

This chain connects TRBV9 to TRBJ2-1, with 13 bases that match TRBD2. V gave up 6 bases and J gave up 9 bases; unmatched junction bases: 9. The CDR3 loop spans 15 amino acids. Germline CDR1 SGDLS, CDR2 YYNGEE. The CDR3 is CASTQTSGGAGEQFF. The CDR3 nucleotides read TGTGCCAGCACCCAAACTAGCGGGGGGGCGGGTGAGCAGTTCTTC.

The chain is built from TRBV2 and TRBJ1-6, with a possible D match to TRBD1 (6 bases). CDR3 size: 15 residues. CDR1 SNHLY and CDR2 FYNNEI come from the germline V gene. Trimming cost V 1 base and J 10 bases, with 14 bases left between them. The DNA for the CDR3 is TGTGCCAGCAGTGAAGAGGGTGGGGGGCTATCACCCCTCCACTTT. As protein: CASSEEGGGLSPLHF.

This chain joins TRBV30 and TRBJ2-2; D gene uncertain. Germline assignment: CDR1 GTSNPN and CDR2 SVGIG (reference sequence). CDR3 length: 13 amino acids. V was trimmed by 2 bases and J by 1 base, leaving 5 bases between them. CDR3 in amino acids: CAWSSQNTGELFF. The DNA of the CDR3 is TGTGCCTGGAGTAGCCAGAACACCGGGGAGCTGTTTTTT.

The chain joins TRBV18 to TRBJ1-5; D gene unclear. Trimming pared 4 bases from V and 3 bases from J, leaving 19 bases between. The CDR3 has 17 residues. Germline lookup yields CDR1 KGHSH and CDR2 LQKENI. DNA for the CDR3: TGTGCCAGCTCACGATCGGCCCCGAGTTATGACAATCAGCCCCAGCATTTT. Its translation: CASSRSAPSYDNQPQHF.

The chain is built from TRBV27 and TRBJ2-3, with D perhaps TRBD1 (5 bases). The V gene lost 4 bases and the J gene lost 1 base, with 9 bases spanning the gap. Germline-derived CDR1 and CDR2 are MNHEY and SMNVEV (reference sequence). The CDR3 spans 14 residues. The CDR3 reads CASSSGFGTDTQYF. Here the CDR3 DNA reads TGTGCCAGCAGTTCAGGGTTCGGCACAGATACGCAGTATTTT.

As DNA, the CDR3 is TGTGCCAGCAGCCAAGAAGTGAACACTGAAGCTTTCTTT. It yields the protein CASSQEVNTEAFF. This rearrangement joins TRBV14 to TRBJ1-1, with D uncertain. The CDR3 has 13 amino acids. CDR1 is SGHDN, CDR2 FVKESK, per germline. Trimming removed 0 bases at V and 0 bases at J, with 2 bases between. The whole variable domain, remainder taken from reference TRBV14 and TRBJ1-1, is EAGVTQFPSHSVIEKGQTVTLRCDPISGHDNLYWYRRVMGKEIKFLLHFVKESKQDESGMPNNRFLAERTGGTYSTLKVQPAELEDSGVYFCASSQEVNTEAFFGQGTRLTVV.

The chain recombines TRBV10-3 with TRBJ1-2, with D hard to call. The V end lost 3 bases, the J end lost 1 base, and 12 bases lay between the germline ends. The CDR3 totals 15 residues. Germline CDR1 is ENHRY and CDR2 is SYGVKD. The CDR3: CAISEEAGVNYGYTF. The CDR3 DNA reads TGTGCCATCAGTGAAGAGGCAGGCGTTAACTATGGCTACACCTTC.

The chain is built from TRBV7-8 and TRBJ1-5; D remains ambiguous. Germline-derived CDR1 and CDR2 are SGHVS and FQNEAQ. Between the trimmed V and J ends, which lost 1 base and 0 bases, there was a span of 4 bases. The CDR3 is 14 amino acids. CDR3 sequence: CASSLDSSNQPQHF. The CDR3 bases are TGTGCCAGCAGCTTAGACAGTAGCAATCAGCCCCAGCATTTT.

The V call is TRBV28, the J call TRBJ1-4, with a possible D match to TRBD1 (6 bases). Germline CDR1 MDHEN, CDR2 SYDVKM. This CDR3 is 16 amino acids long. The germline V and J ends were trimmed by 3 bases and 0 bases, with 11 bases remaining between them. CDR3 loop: CASSLTGSTTNEKLFF. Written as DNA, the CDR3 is TGTGCCAGCAGTTTGACAGGTTCGACAACTAATGAAAAACTGTTTTTT.

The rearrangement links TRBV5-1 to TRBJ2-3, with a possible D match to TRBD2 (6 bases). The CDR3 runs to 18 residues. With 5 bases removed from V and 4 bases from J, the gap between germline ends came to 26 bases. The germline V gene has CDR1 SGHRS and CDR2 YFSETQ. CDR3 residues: CASRRSPGGQPSPDTQYF. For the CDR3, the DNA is TGCGCCAGCAGACGTTCTCCCGGGGGTCAACCTTCTCCAGATACGCAGTATTTT.

CDR3 loop: CASSTSREGGYTF. The CDR3 nucleotides read TGTGCCAGCAGCACTTCCCGGGAGGGGGGCTACACCTTC. The chain uses TRBV2 and TRBJ1-2; maybe TRBD1 (5 bases). Per germline, CDR1 SNHLY and CDR2 FYNNEI. Trimming left V 6 bases short and J 8 bases short, with 16 bases between. This CDR3 is 13 amino acids long.

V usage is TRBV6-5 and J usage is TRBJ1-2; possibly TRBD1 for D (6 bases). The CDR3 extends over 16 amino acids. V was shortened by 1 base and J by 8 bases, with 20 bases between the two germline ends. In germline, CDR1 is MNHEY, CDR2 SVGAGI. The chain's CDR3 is CASSYFVGGTSLGYTF. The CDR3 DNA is TGTGCCAGCAGTTACTTCGTCGGGGGCACGTCCTTGGGCTACACCTTC.

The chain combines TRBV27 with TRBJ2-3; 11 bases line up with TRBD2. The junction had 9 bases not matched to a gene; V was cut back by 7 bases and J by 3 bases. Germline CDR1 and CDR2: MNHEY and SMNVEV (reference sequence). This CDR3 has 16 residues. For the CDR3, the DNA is TGTGCCAGCAAAGAGATAGCGGGGGGGGTGACAGATACGCAGTATTTT. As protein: CASKEIAGGVTDTQYF.